These T cell receptor beta chains were read from a single sample in a study of cytomegalovirus exposure and HLA in healthy donors. The protocol was immunoSEQ multiplex PCR, while the TCRdb copy is restricted to in-frame clones and leaves out a portion. This table holds some 240,000 clones, 86% found once. Sequences were obtained from PBMCs. The receptors stem from a woman under 40 in good health and CMV-seropositive. Each CDR3 is given with its conserved first and last residue. The order of the fields is clone size, J gene, D gene, V gene, CDR3 DNA, CDR3 protein. A D gene is named only where the DNA matches it firmly. Some rows have no size entry. The others give once, few or many, or a class for an expanded clone.

NA | TRBJ2-2 | NA | TRBV27 | TGTGCCAGCAGTCCCCTCGGAGGAAACACCGGGGAGCTGTTTTTT | CASSPLGGNTGELFF
NA | TRBJ2-1 | NA | TRBV14 | TGTGCCAGCAGCCGGAACGAGCGGATACTGAGGAATGAGCAGTTCTTC | CASSRNERILRNEQFF
few | TRBJ1-2 | NA | TRBV23-1 | TGCGCCAGCAGTCAATCATCCCCGGGCTACACCTTC | CASSQSSPGYTF
NA | TRBJ1-1 | NA | TRBV28 | TGTGCCAGCAGTTTATTAGGGGGAAATTCTGAAGCTTTCTTT | CASSLLGGNSEAFF
NA | TRBJ2-6 | NA | TRBV16 | TGTGCCAGCAGCCAAACCGACAGGTACTCTGGGGCCAACGTCCTGACTTTC | CASSQTDRYSGANVLTF
NA | TRBJ1-1 | NA | TRBV5-1 | TGCGCCAGCAGCTTAGCAGGGTTTAACACTGAAGCTTTCTTT | CASSLAGFNTEAFF
NA | TRBJ2-2 | NA | TRBV28 | TGTGCCAGCAGTTTAAACTTCGCGAACACCGGGGAGCTGTTTTTT | CASSLNFANTGELFF
NA | TRBJ2-1 | TRBD2 | TRBV29-1 | TGCAGCGTCAGAGCGGGAGCTTCCTACAATGAGCAGTTCTTC | CSVRAGASYNEQFF
NA | TRBJ2-6 | TRBD1 | TRBV27 | TGTGCCAGCAGTCTACAGGGGGCTGGGGCCAACGTCCTGACTTTC | CASSLQGAGANVLTF
NA | TRBJ2-5 | NA | TRBV4-1 | TGCGCCAGCAGCCCTAACAGGGATGAGACCCAGTACTTC | CASSPNRDETQYF
NA | TRBJ2-7 | NA | TRBV7-9 | TGTGCCAGCAGCTTAGCTGAACTCGAGCAGTACTTC | CASSLAELEQYF
NA | TRBJ2-1 | TRBD2 | TRBV19 | TGTGCCAGTAGTACATGGCCCGTGGCGGGAGTTAATGAGCAGTTCTTC | CASSTWPVAGVNEQFF
once | TRBJ2-5 | NA | TRBV7-9 | TGTGCCAGCAGCTTAATCCGGCAGGGGCCCCTACAAGAGACCCAGTACTTC | CASSLIRQGPLQETQYF
NA | TRBJ2-5 | TRBD2 | TRBV7-9 | TGTGCCAGCAGCCCCTTGACGGGAGGAGCGGAGACCCAGTACTTC | CASSPLTGGAETQYF
NA | TRBJ2-7 | TRBD1 | TRBV27 | TGTGCCAGCAGTCCAGGGACAGGGGGGCACGAGCAGTACTTC | CASSPGTGGHEQYF
NA | TRBJ1-5 | NA | TRBV28 | TGTGCCAGCAGCCTGACAGTAATAGGTCTCGATCAGCCCCAGCATTTT | CASSLTVIGLDQPQHF
NA | TRBJ2-3 | TRBD1 | TRBV28 | TGTGCCAGCAGCTGGGACAGGGGTGATACGCAGTATTTT | CASSWDRGDTQYF
few | TRBJ1-2 | TRBD1 | TRBV6-6 | TGTGCCAGCAGTTACTCGGGTGACAGGGGAAGCTATGGCTACACCTTC | CASSYSGDRGSYGYTF
NA | TRBJ1-2 | NA | TRBV27 | TGTGCCAGCAGTTCCGTCCAGGGGCCCTATGGCTACACCTTC | CASSSVQGPYGYTF
NA | TRBJ2-7 | TRBD1 | TRBV27 | TGTGCCAGCAGTTTTGTCCGGACAGGGTTGCCCTACGAGCAGTACTTC | CASSFVRTGLPYEQYF
NA | TRBJ2-7 | NA | TRBV28 | TGTGCCAGTCAGAGGAGCTCCTACGAGCAGTACTTC | CASQRSSYEQYF
NA | TRBJ1-1 | NA | TRBV27 | TGTGCCAGCAGTTTATGGACAGAGCTAGGCCCCACTGAAGCTTTCTTT | CASSLWTELGPTEAFF
NA | TRBJ1-1 | NA | TRBV5-1 | TGCGCCAGCAGTGTACAGGACAGAAACACTGAAGCTTTCTTT | CASSVQDRNTEAFF
NA | TRBJ2-1 | TRBD1 | TRBV29-1 | TGCAGCGCCGGTGACAGGGAAGGAAGGTTCTTC | CSAGDREGRFF
NA | TRBJ2-7 | TRBD2 | TRBV30 | TGTGCCTGGAGCGCTAGCGGGTCCTACGAGCAGTACTTC | CAWSASGSYEQYF
NA | TRBJ2-1 | NA | TRBV14 | TGTGCCAGCAGCCCCGAATTACAGGGTAAGAAGTTCTTC | CASSPELQGKKFF
NA | TRBJ2-7 | TRBD1 | TRBV15 | TGTGCCACAAAGGAGACCGGGACAGACTACGAGCAGTACTTC | CATKETGTDYEQYF
NA | TRBJ2-5 | NA | TRBV20-1 | TGCAGTGCCTTCCAAGAGACCCAGTACTTC | CSAFQETQYF
NA | TRBJ2-5 | TRBD2 | TRBV7-6 | TGTGCCAGCAGCTCTGGAGCGGGAGGCCAAGAGACCCAGTACTTC | CASSSGAGGQETQYF
NA | TRBJ2-1 | TRBD2 | TRBV6-4 | TGTGCCAGCAGTCGGGACTATTACAATGAGCAGTTCTTC | CASSRDYYNEQFF
NA | TRBJ1-1 | TRBD1 | TRBV6-1 | TGTGCCAGCAGCTTAGGACAGGGCAACACTGAAGCTTTCTTT | CASSLGQGNTEAFF
once | TRBJ2-7 | TRBD1 | TRBV11-2 | TGTGCCAGCAGCTGGAAGGACAGGGATGGATCCTACGAGCAGTACTTC | CASSWKDRDGSYEQYF
NA | TRBJ2-1 | NA | TRBV29-1 | TGCAGCGTTTCCGGGAACTACAATGAGCAGTTCTTC | CSVSGNYNEQFF
NA | TRBJ2-3 | TRBD2 | TRBV4-2 | TGTGCCAGCAGCCGATTACAGCGGGGTTCTAGCACAGATACGCAGTATTTT | CASSRLQRGSSTDTQYF
once | TRBJ2-5 | NA | TRBV7-9 | TGTGCCAGCAGCCCATCCGGAGACCAAGAGACCCAGTACTTC | CASSPSGDQETQYF
NA | TRBJ1-5 | NA | TRBV2 | TGTGCCAGCAGTGAGGGGGAGGCTGGCCAGCCCCAGCATTTT | CASSEGEAGQPQHF
NA | TRBJ2-7 | TRBD2 | TRBV5-1 | TGCGCCAGCAGCTTGGCCTTTTCTAGCGGGAGTTCCTACGAGCAGTACTTC | CASSLAFSSGSSYEQYF
NA | TRBJ2-3 | NA | TRBV4-1 | TGCGCCAGCGGCCGATCAACTGGCGGGGGCTTAGATACGCAGTATTTT | CASGRSTGGGLDTQYF
NA | TRBJ2-7 | TRBD2 | TRBV10-3 | TGTGCCATCAGTGAGGTTTCTACTAGCGGGATCTCCTACGAGCAGTACTTC | CAISEVSTSGISYEQYF
NA | TRBJ2-5 | NA | TRBV5-1 | TGCGCCAGCAGCTTTGTCGGGGGAGAGACCCAGTACTTC | CASSFVGGETQYF
few | TRBJ2-7 | NA | TRBV7-9 | TGTGCCAGCAGCTCCGGGGGGATAGGACAGGGCCTGCCCTACGAGCAGTACTTC | CASSSGGIGQGLPYEQYF
NA | TRBJ2-7 | NA | TRBV5-4 | TGTGCCAGCAGCTTGGGGCAGCGAACCTACGAGCAGTACTTC | CASSLGQRTYEQYF
NA | TRBJ1-4 | NA | TRBV9 | TGTGCCAGCAGCGCATCACAGGGAATTGGGAAACTGTTTTTT | CASSASQGIGKLFF
NA | TRBJ1-2 | NA | TRBV30 | TGTGCCTGCAAAAGGGACTCCCACAACTATGGCTACACCTTC | CACKRDSHNYGYTF
NA | TRBJ2-7 | TRBD1 | TRBV7-9 | TGTGCCAGCAGCCTGACAGGGGGGGACGACGAGCAGTACTTC | CASSLTGGDDEQYF
few | TRBJ1-4 | NA | TRBV6-6 | TGTGCCAGCAGTTATAGCGTCGGGGAAAAACTGTTTTTT | CASSYSVGEKLFF
NA | TRBJ2-5 | TRBD1 | TRBV2 | TGTGCCAGCGACAGGGTAGGAGAGACCCAGTACTTC | CASDRVGETQYF
NA | TRBJ2-7 | TRBD2 | TRBV15 | TGTGCCACCAGCAGAGATGGACTAGCGGGAAACTCCTACGAGCAGTACTTC | CATSRDGLAGNSYEQYF
NA | TRBJ2-1 | TRBD2 | TRBV6-5 | TGTGCCAGCGGATCTAGCGGCTACAATGAGCAGTTCTTC | CASGSSGYNEQFF
NA | TRBJ2-1 | NA | TRBV20-1 | TGCAGTGCCTGGACTGGCAATGAGCAGTTCTTC | CSAWTGNEQFF
NA | TRBJ1-1 | NA | TRBV7-9 | TGTGCCAGCAGCTCGTCAGGGATCTACACTGAAGCTTTCTTT | CASSSSGIYTEAFF
NA | TRBJ2-5 | TRBD1 | TRBV7-9 | TGTGCCAGCAGCTCGAGGGACAGGGGATTAGAGACCCAGTACTTC | CASSSRDRGLETQYF
NA | TRBJ2-3 | TRBD1 | TRBV7-2 | TGTGCCAGCACCACGACAGGGGGACGCACAGATACGCAGTATTTT | CASTTTGGRTDTQYF
NA | TRBJ2-2 | TRBD1 | TRBV9 | TGTGCCAGCAGCGTAGGACAGGGGGGGACCGGGGAGCTGTTTTTT | CASSVGQGGTGELFF
NA | TRBJ1-5 | NA | TRBV11-2 | TGTGCCAGCAGCTTAGGGGCAGGCGTCCAGCATTTT | CASSLGAGVQHF
NA | TRBJ2-3 | TRBD1 | TRBV28 | TGTGCCAGCAGCCTACAGGGGCAGACAGATACGCAGTATTTT | CASSLQGQTDTQYF
few | TRBJ2-7 | NA | TRBV7-6 | TGTGCCAGCAGCTTAGAGTACAGCTCCTACGAGCAGTACTTC | CASSLEYSSYEQYF